This TCR beta chain originates from a study of blood T cell repertoires in COVID-19. On the study more broadly: T cells, B-cell-depleted T cells, or PBMCs supplied cDNA or gDNA.

Method: immunoSEQ multiplex PCR; TCRdb's copy keeps in-frame clones and lacks some. Altogether 200,000 to 250,000 clones are present, approximately 80% being singletons, with the ten largest covering approximately 2%. The age range of participants was about 18 to 89 years, with residence in about two dozen US areas. Donors in Cohort 3 counted as recovered after two negative PCRs, clearance, or symptom resolution. The sample was PBMCs or T cells enriched from blood (not recorded which). The receptor was derived from a man aged 60-69 years who had recovered from COVID-19.

The CDR3 DNA reads TGTGCCAGCAGTGAATGGTCCGGGGTTTCCTTATACGAGCAGTACTTC. It encodes CASSEWSGVSLYEQYF. V is TRBV2 and J is TRBJ2-7, with D possibly matching TRBD2 (5 bases). The ends were cut back, 2 bases at V and 4 bases at J, with 18 bases in the middle. CDR1 SNHLY and CDR2 FYNNEI come from the germline V gene. The CDR3 has 16 residues.